These 21 T cell receptor beta chains originate from one sample sequenced in a study of T cell repertoires in cytomegalovirus infection. TCRdb analysed the reads with MiXCR anew, one entry per CDR3 protein. The table lists approximately 500,000 distinct CDR3 sequences, over 9% of them singletons. Source material: PBMCs. Receptors were obtained from a human donor in good health (CMV status not recorded). Some clones in this sample may be carry-over from other donors' samples.

The rearrangement links TRBV20-1 to TRBJ2-1, with a possible D match to TRBD2 (5 bases). Looked up from germline, CDR1 is DFQATT and CDR2 is SNEGSKA (reference sequence). The CDR3 is 17 amino acids. V lost 6 bases and J lost 0, with 21 bases in between. CDR3 in amino acids: CSATSGVAYYSYNEQFF. The DNA for the CDR3 is TGCAGTGCCACAAGCGGAGTCGCCTACTACTCCTACAATGAGCAGTTCTTC.

V usage is TRBV18 and J usage is TRBJ1-1; 8 positions agree with TRBD1. This CDR3 is 16 amino acids long. The trim removed 3 bases at V and 4 bases at J, leaving 10 bases unmatched. CDR1 is KGHSH, CDR2 LQKENI, per germline. The CDR3: CASSPKDRAACTEAFF. DNA of the CDR3: TGTGCCAGCTCACCTAAGGACAGGGCCGCTTGCACTGAAGCTTTCTTT.

The rearrangement links TRBV7-2 to TRBJ1-3, with unresolved D. Per germline, CDR1 SGHTA and CDR2 FQGNSA. V dropped 6 bases and J dropped 2 bases, with 11 bases sitting between them. This CDR3 comprises 14 residues. The CDR3, as DNA: TGTGCCAGCAGTCCACAAAAGGCTGGAAACACCATATATTTT. Protein: CASSPQKAGNTIYF.

The chain employs TRBV7-3 and TRBJ2-6; 11 bases match TRBD1. The V gene's germline CDR1 is SGHTA and CDR2 FQGTGA. The CDR3 consists of 17 residues. The V and J ends lost 3 bases and 2 bases, in that order; junction bases with no gene match: 3. The CDR3 here is CASSFWTGGTGANVLTF. The CDR3 nucleotides are TGTGCCAGCAGCTTCTGGACAGGGGGCACTGGGGCCAACGTCCTGACTTTC.

This clonotype occurred a few times. The genes are TRBV20-1 and TRBJ2-7; 10 bases align to TRBD2. The ends lost 1 base at V and 6 bases at J; junction bases unmatched: 3. The CDR3 loop spans 13 amino acids. Germline V gene lookup returns CDR1 DFQATT and CDR2 SNEGSKA (reference sequence). CDR3 protein: CSARASGRGEQYF. In DNA, the CDR3 is TGCAGTGCTAGAGCAAGCGGGAGGGGCGAGCAGTACTTC.

This clonotype appeared many times. The CDR3 sequence is CASSQRSGRTDTQYF. The DNA for the CDR3 is TGTGCCAGCAGCCAGCGTAGCGGACGCACAGATACGCAGTATTTT. V usage is TRBV4-2 and J usage is TRBJ2-3; tentatively, D is TRBD2 (6 bases). The germline V and J ends were trimmed by 3 bases and 1 base, with 11 bases remaining between them. This CDR3 comprises 15 residues. Germline loops: CDR1 LGHNA, CDR2 YNFKEQ.

The chain joins TRBV29-1 to TRBJ2-5; D is possibly TRBD2 (6 bases). Per germline, CDR1 SQVTM and CDR2 ANQGSEA. The CDR3 consists of 13 residues. V lost 8 bases, J lost 5 bases, and 18 bases lay in between. The CDR3 DNA follows: TGCAGCACAGTTGGGGGGAGTGGTGAGACCCAGTACTTC. It specifies CSTVGGSGETQYF.

About this clonotype itself: A much bigger clone sits one base away, suggesting this may be a read error. This sequence joins TRBV6-5 and TRBJ1-2; TRBD1 matches at 12 bases. The germline CDR1 and CDR2 sequences are MNHEY and SVGAGI. The CDR3 consists of 16 residues. The CDR3 DNA reads TGTGCCAGCTGTTACTCTCCGGGACAGGGGGCGGCGGGCTACACCTTC. Amino acid sequence: CASCYSPGQGAAGYTF.

The sample holds many counts of this clonotype. V is TRBV7-6 and J is TRBJ1-1; D gene unclear. The germline gives CDR1 SGHVS, CDR2 FNYEAQ. V lost 3 bases and J 1 base, leaving 9 bases between the germline ends. The CDR3 sequence is 14 residues long. CDR3 loop: CASSFGPQNTEAFF. CDR3 DNA: TGTGCCAGCAGCTTCGGACCCCAGAACACTGAAGCTTTCTTT.

This clonotype was detected ten times or more. This sequence joins TRBV12-3 or TRBV12-4 and TRBJ1-1, with no clear D. This CDR3 comprises 12 residues. Trimming removed 5 bases at V and 6 bases at J, with 10 bases between. The CDR3 is CASSLPGPEAFF. CDR3 coding DNA: TGTGCCAGCAGTCTCCCCGGGCCTGAAGCTTTCTTT.

This chain links TRBV20-1 with TRBJ2-3; D is uncertain. Germline V gene data show CDR1 as DFQATT and CDR2 as SNEGSKA (reference sequence). This CDR3 has 10 amino acids. V was pared by 5 bases and J by 5 bases, with 5 bases between. The CDR3: CSAFGDTQYF. CDR3 sequence (DNA): TGCAGTGCTTTCGGAGATACGCAGTATTTT.

In this sample, this clonotype turned up many times. The chain has TRBV11-2 and TRBJ2-5; D is unresolved. This CDR3 is 14 amino acids long. Trimming pared 5 bases from V and 3 bases from J, leaving 13 bases between. Germline V gene sequence: CDR1 SGHAT, CDR2 FQNNGV. CDR3 sequence: CASSPRLNEETQYF. CDR3 DNA sequence: TGTGCCAGCAGCCCGCGACTGAACGAAGAGACCCAGTACTTC.

There are many counts of this clonotype. This chain uses TRBV7-8 with TRBJ2-6; D uncertain. This CDR3 region has 16 residues. Trimming took 4 bases from V and 0 from J, leaving 10 bases between them. Looked up from germline, CDR1 is SGHVS and CDR2 is FQNEAQ. The CDR3 nucleotides read TGTGCCAGCAGCTATCGTTGGGGCTCTGGGGCCAACGTCCTGACTTTC. Residues: CASSYRWGSGANVLTF.

This clonotype was observed many times. V gene TRBV12-3 or TRBV12-4 combines with J gene TRBJ1-5; D perhaps matches TRBD1 (5 bases). V was cut by 5 bases and J by 0 bases, with 11 bases left in between. The CDR3 has 15 amino acids. CDR3 DNA sequence: TGTGCCAGCAGTCGGGACGGCTCTAGCAATCAGCCCCAGCATTTT. Amino acids: CASSRDGSSNQPQHF.

Many counts were recorded for this clonotype. V and J are TRBV6-2 or TRBV6-3 and TRBJ1-1, with TRBD1 as a possible D gene (6 bases). This CDR3 is 12 amino acids long. V gave up 2 bases and J gave up 10 bases, with 11 bases separating them. CDR1 is MNHEY and CDR2 is SVGEGT in the germline V gene. CDR3 sequence reads: CASSYPGGLAFF. CDR3 nucleotide sequence: TGTGCCAGCAGTTACCCCGGGGGGCTAGCTTTCTTT.

Points on this clonotype: Since a much larger clone is just one base distant, this may be a read error. This chain links TRBV5-6 with TRBJ2-1; no reliable D call. CDR1 SGHDT and CDR2 YYEEEE come from the germline V gene. CDR3 size: 11 residues. V lost 4 bases and J 9 bases, leaving 8 bases between the germline ends. The CDR3 sequence is CASSIIGEQFF. CDR3 coding DNA: TGTGCCAGCAGCATAATCGGTGAGCAGTTCTTC.

This clonotype was recorded at least ten times. This rearrangement joins TRBV7-6 to TRBJ2-5, with 8 bases that match TRBD1. The germline V gene encodes CDR1 SGHVS and CDR2 FNYEAQ. The V gene end was trimmed by 5 bases and the J gene end by 0 bases; junction bases not matched to a gene: 11. The CDR3 has 17 amino acids. The CDR3 here is CASSLLGDRTHQETQYF. The CDR3 DNA reads TGTGCCAGCAGCCTGTTGGGGGACAGGACCCACCAAGAGACCCAGTACTTC.

At least ten counts were recorded for this clonotype. This sequence joins TRBV12-3 or TRBV12-4 and TRBJ2-2; maybe TRBD1 (5 bases). This CDR3 is 14 amino acids long. V lost 4 bases and J lost 6, with 12 bases in between. CDR3 nucleotides: TGTGCCAGCAGTTCCAGGGTGTCCGCCGGGGAGCTGTTTTTT. Amino acids: CASSSRVSAGELFF.

In this sample, this clonotype turned up many times. The chain recombines TRBV7-3 with TRBJ2-1; 8 nucleotides align to TRBD1. The CDR3 loop spans 16 amino acids. Losses at the gene ends were 3 bases for V and 7 bases for J; bases not matched to a gene: 11. Per germline, CDR1 SGHTA and CDR2 FQGTGA. The DNA of the CDR3 is TGTGCCAGCAGCTTCCTCCGGGACAGGCGACCGAATGAGCAGTTCTTC. This sequence encodes CASSFLRDRRPNEQFF.

The sample holds many counts of this clonotype. The chain carries TRBV6-2 or TRBV6-3 and TRBJ2-1, with 10 bases that match TRBD2. The CDR3 extends over 16 amino acids. Germline CDR1 is MNHEY and CDR2 is SVGEGT. V lost 2 bases to trimming and J lost 6 bases; unmatched junction nucleotides: 7. CDR3 loop: CASSYVELAGLNEQFF. CDR3 coding DNA: TGTGCCAGCAGTTACGTAGAACTAGCGGGGCTCAATGAGCAGTTCTTC.

This clonotype was detected many times. The rearrangement joins TRBV11-2 to TRBJ2-5; TRBD2 matches at 8 bases. This CDR3 is 18 amino acids long. V lost 4 bases and J lost 0; bases outside the gene matches: 13. Germline loops: CDR1 SGHAT, CDR2 FQNNGV. The CDR3 protein is CASSSSRGASGYQETQYF. CDR3 nucleotide sequence: TGTGCCAGCAGCTCAAGCAGAGGGGCTAGCGGGTACCAAGAGACCCAGTACTTC.